The text below deals with one T cell receptor (beta chain). Its antigen is not known. This CDR3 region has 13 residues. Germline V gene sequence: CDR1 MDHEN, CDR2 SYDVKM. The V and J ends lost 6 bases and 6 bases respectively, with 15 bases between them. This sample is drawn from a study of early T cells in non-severe SARS-CoV-2 infection. On the study more broadly: The sequenced material was bulk RNA from unsorted whole blood, and its chains were unpaired. Findings of the study overall: The study's VDJdb matching favored anti-spike CD8 responses and missed private and CD4 specificities.

Unique molecular identifiers were added to individual cDNA molecules. TCRdb recomputed calls from the 5' RACE reads with MiXCR, one row per CDR3 protein. The sample consists of 60,000 to 90,000 distinct CDR3 sequences, roughly 9.6% of them appearing once. This rearrangement joins TRBV28 to TRBJ2-7; D is possibly TRBD2 (5 bases). The sequenced material came from whole blood. The receptor was derived from an adult who was a healthcare worker with PCR-confirmed SARS-CoV-2 infection or an uninfected control (not recorded which). CDR3 sequence (DNA): TGTGCCAGCAGCCTGGGATCGGCGGGCGAGCAGTACTTC. This gives the protein CASSLGSAGEQYF.